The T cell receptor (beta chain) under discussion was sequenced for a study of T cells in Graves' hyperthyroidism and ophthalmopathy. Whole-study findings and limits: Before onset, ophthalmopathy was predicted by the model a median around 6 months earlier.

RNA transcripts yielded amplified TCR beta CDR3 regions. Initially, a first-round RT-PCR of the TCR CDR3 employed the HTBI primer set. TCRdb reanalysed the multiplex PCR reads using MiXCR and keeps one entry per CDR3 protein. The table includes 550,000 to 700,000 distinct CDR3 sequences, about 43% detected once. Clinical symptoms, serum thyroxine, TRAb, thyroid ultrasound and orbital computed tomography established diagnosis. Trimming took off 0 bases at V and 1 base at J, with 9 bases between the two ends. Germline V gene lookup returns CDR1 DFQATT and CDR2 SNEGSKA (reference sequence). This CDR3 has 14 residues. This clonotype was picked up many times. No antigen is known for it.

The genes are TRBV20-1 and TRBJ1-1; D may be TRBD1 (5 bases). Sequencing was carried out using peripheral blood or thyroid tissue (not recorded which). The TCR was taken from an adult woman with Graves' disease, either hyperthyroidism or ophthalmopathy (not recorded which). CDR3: CSARDRVRNTEAFF. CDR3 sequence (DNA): TGCAGTGCTAGAGACAGGGTCAGGAACACTGAAGCTTTCTTT.